These 29 T cell receptor beta chains share one sample of origin, sequenced in a study of blood T cell repertoires in COVID-19. Profiling relied on immunoSEQ multiplex PCR, and the TCRdb table lists in-frame clones only, not all of them. This sample carries around 300,000 clones, roughly 90% of them seen once, and the ten largest clones take roughly 2.2%. The source material was peripheral blood. The origin of the receptors is a man in his fifties with acute or convalescent COVID-19.

V and J are TRBV5-6 and TRBJ2-7, with TRBD2 matching over 15 bases. This CDR3 region has 17 residues. Germline V gene lookup returns CDR1 SGHDT and CDR2 YYEEEE. The V and J ends lost 4 bases and 2 bases, in that order; junction bases with no gene match: 7. The CDR3 sequence is CASSPRRTSGGAYEQYF. CDR3 nucleotides: TGTGCCAGCAGCCCGCGCCGGACTAGCGGGGGGGCCTACGAGCAGTACTTC.

This clone was picked up a small number of times. The chain joins TRBV6-5 to TRBJ1-1, with TRBD1 as a possible D gene (5 bases). The CDR3 sequence is 15 residues long. CDR1 MNHEY and CDR2 SVGAGI come from the germline V gene. Trimming pared 1 base from V and 4 bases from J, leaving 13 bases between. CDR3: CASSYFSGYGTEAFF. CDR3 nucleotides: TGTGCCAGCAGTTACTTTTCAGGGTACGGCACTGAAGCTTTCTTT.

The rearrangement uses TRBV2 and TRBJ2-5; possible D gene TRBD1, 5 bases. Germline V gene lookup returns CDR1 SNHLY and CDR2 FYNNEI. Trimming took off 6 bases at V and 5 bases at J, with 10 bases between the two ends. This CDR3 has 12 residues. Written as DNA, the CDR3 is TGTGCCAGCAGGGGGCAGGAGGAGACCCAGTACTTC. It is translated as CASRGQEETQYF.

In its sample, this clone was seen once. CDR3 in DNA: TGTGCCAGCAGCAAAGAGGAGTCCGGGAGCACTGAAGCTTTCTTT. Translation gives CASSKEESGSTEAFF. The chain couples TRBV21-1 to TRBJ1-1. TRBV21-1 is marked as a pseudogene. The CDR3 sequence is 15 residues long.

The genes are TRBV10-3 and TRBJ1-1, with D possibly TRBD1 on 6 matching bases. The CDR3 length is 16 residues. The germline V and J ends were trimmed by 0 bases and 2 bases, with 13 bases remaining between them. Germline assignment: CDR1 ENHRY and CDR2 SYGVKD. The DNA for the CDR3 is TGTGCCATCAGTGAGTCGATTCCAGGGGTCAACACTGAAGCTTTCTTT. Protein sequence: CAISESIPGVNTEAFF.

The chain combines TRBV4-1 with TRBJ2-1; 14 bases are a match to TRBD2. CDR3 size: 21 residues. V was clipped by 1 base and J by 0 bases; unmatched bases: 11. The germline V gene has CDR1 MGHRA and CDR2 YSYEKL. The CDR3 protein is CASSQGGTSGGFKSSYNEQFF. Written as DNA, the CDR3 is TGCGCCAGCAGCCAAGGTGGGACTAGCGGGGGATTTAAAAGCTCCTACAATGAGCAGTTCTTC.

The J gene is TRBJ2-5, the V gene TRBV7-6; 11 positions match TRBD2. There are 16 residues in the CDR3. Losses at the gene ends were 8 bases for V and 4 bases for J; bases not matched to a gene: 12. Germline-derived CDR1 and CDR2 are SGHVS and FNYEAQ. This CDR3 reads CASSVTSGVIIETQYF. In nucleotides, the CDR3 is TGTGCCAGCTCGGTGACTAGCGGGGTTATAATAGAGACCCAGTACTTC. Full variable domain (rest looked up from reference TRBV7-6 and TRBJ2-5): GAGVSQSPRYKVTKRGQDVALRCDPISGHVSLYWYRQALGQGPEFLTYFNYEAQQDKSGLPNDRFSAERPEGSISTLTIQRTEQRDSAMYRCASSVTSGVIIETQYFGPGTRLLVL.

V is TRBV6-5 and J is TRBJ1-2; D is perhaps TRBD1 (5 bases). Trimming stripped 4 bases from V and 8 bases from J, with 17 bases between. CDR1 and CDR2 from the germline V gene are MNHEY and SVGAGI. The length of the CDR3 is 14 residues. This CDR3 is CASSLRPGGLGYTF. The CDR3 nucleotides read TGTGCCAGCAGTTTGAGGCCGGGGGGTCTAGGCTACACCTTC.

The chain carries TRBV3-1 (or the pseudogene TRBV3-2) and TRBJ2-7; D may be TRBD2 (6 bases). Deletions cut 6 bases from V and 0 bases from J, with 18 bases between. CDR1 LGHDT and CDR2 YNNKEL come from the germline V gene (reference sequence). This CDR3 comprises 16 residues. The CDR3 region has the DNA TGTGCCAGCAGTACCTCGGGACTTAAACTCTCCTACGAGCAGTACTTC. It specifies CASSTSGLKLSYEQYF.

The V and J genes are TRBV18 and TRBJ1-3; D gene unclear. Per the germline V gene, CDR1 is KGHSH and CDR2 is LQKENI. The CDR3 consists of 15 residues. V dropped 3 bases and J dropped 2 bases, with 11 bases sitting between them. The CDR3 DNA follows: TGTGCCAGCTCACCCCCGGGTATCACTGGAAACACCATATATTTT. Encoded protein: CASSPPGITGNTIYF.

V is TRBV19 and J is TRBJ1-6; D is ambiguous. The V and J ends lost 6 bases and 2 bases respectively, with 5 bases between them. Germline assignment: CDR1 LNHDA and CDR2 SQIVND (reference sequence). There are 13 residues in the CDR3. DNA of the CDR3: TGTGCCAGTAGGCGGGCCTATAATTCACCCCTCCACTTT. Translating gives CASRRAYNSPLHF.

The rearrangement joins TRBV10-3 to TRBJ1-5, with TRBD1 as a possible D gene (5 bases). This CDR3 has 16 amino acids. The V gene's germline CDR1 is ENHRY and CDR2 SYGVKD. Trimming pared 7 bases from V and 11 bases from J, leaving 27 bases between. The CDR3 nucleotides are TGTGCCATCAACCAACAGGTGCTACCGACCATGGCGGCCCAGCATTTT. Its protein product is CAINQQVLPTMAAQHF.

This chain joins TRBV19 and TRBJ1-5, with 9 positions matching TRBD1. The CDR3 is 14 amino acids. Per the germline V gene, CDR1 is LNHDA and CDR2 is SQIVND (reference sequence). V lost 5 bases, J lost 6 bases, and 5 bases stayed unmatched. The DNA for the CDR3 is TGTGCCAGTAGTTCCACAGGGGGCGGTCAGCCCCAGCATTTT. Protein product: CASSSTGGGQPQHF.

J is TRBJ2-5 and V is TRBV6-6; 8 positions match TRBD1. Per germline, CDR1 MNHNY and CDR2 SVGAGI (reference sequence). There are 13 residues in the CDR3. The V gene end was trimmed by 10 bases and the J gene end by 4 bases; junction bases not matched to a gene: 8. Here the CDR3 DNA reads TGTGCCATTTCAGGGGGCTCTGCAGAGACCCAGTACTTC. Amino acids: CAISGGSAETQYF.

This rearrangement joins TRBV9 to TRBJ2-7; D ambiguous. Looked up from germline, CDR1 is SGDLS and CDR2 is YYNGEE. The CDR3 is made up of 14 amino acids. Trimming removed 0 bases from V and 0 bases from J, with 7 bases in between. CDR3 nucleotides: TGTGCCAGCAGCGTAGGGGCAGACTCCTACGAGCAGTACTTC. It specifies CASSVGADSYEQYF.

The chain is built from TRBV9 and TRBJ1-2, with TRBD1 matching 8 bases. The germline CDR1 and CDR2 sequences are SGDLS and YYNGEE. This CDR3 is built from 14 residues. Germline trimming cut 1 base from V and 8 bases from J; bases unmatched to any gene: 7. The CDR3 sequence: CASSVIGQGNGYTF. DNA for the CDR3: TGTGCCAGCAGCGTAATCGGACAGGGTAACGGCTACACCTTC.

The CDR3 bases are TGCGCCAGCAGCGTGAAGAGCACCGGGACTAGCGGGGGCACAGATACGCAGTATTTT. This encodes CASSVKSTGTSGGTDTQYF. This chain connects TRBV4-1 to TRBJ2-3, with 13 bases that match TRBD2. This CDR3 has 19 amino acids. In germline, CDR1 is MGHRA, CDR2 YSYEKL. V shed 5 bases and J 1 base; nucleotides not matched to a gene: 12.

This clone occurred once. The chain has TRBV19 and TRBJ2-1, with 8 positions matching TRBD1. The CDR3 is 15 amino acids. With V trimmed by 3 bases and J by 7 bases, 8 bases remained unmatched. The germline V gene encodes CDR1 LNHDA and CDR2 SQIVND (reference sequence). The CDR3 coding sequence is TGTGCCAGTAGTATCGTGGACAGGGCTGATAATGAGCAGTTCTTC. Amino acid sequence: CASSIVDRADNEQFF.

The gene calls are TRBV30 and TRBJ2-2; D gene ambiguous. Germline V gives CDR1 GTSNPN, CDR2 SVGIG (reference sequence). This CDR3 spans 12 amino acids. V was clipped by 4 bases and J by 7 bases, with 10 bases between them. DNA of the CDR3: TGTGCCTGGAAATGGAGTTACGGGGAGCTGTTTTTT. It encodes CAWKWSYGELFF.

In DNA form, the CDR3 reads TGTGCCAGCAGTGAAGCGGAGGGCGTCACAACTGAAGCTTTCTTT. Translation gives CASSEAEGVTTEAFF. The rearrangement links TRBV2 to TRBJ1-1; no clear D gene. V lost 0 bases to trimming and J lost 5 bases, with 13 bases between them. Germline V lookup: CDR1 SNHLY, CDR2 FYNNEI. This CDR3 spans 15 amino acids.

Details on this clone: The junction differs from germline at one of its ends, possibly a read error. This chain joins TRBV6-6 and TRBJ2-7; 7 positions match TRBD1. Germline V gene sequence: CDR1 MNHNY, CDR2 SVGAGI (reference sequence). This CDR3 has 12 amino acids. CDR3 in DNA: TGTGCCAGCAGAGACCTTCGGGACAGAAAAAGCTTC. Its protein is CASRDLRDRKSF.

The V and J genes are TRBV30 and TRBJ1-3; TRBD1 aligns across 9 bases. Germline V gene data show CDR1 as GTSNPN and CDR2 as SVGIG (reference sequence). Trimming cost V 3 bases and J 0 bases; bases outside gene matches: 12. The CDR3 consists of 18 residues. CDR3 sequence: CAWSPSPGQGLSGNTIYF. CDR3 coding DNA: TGTGCCTGGAGCCCAAGTCCGGGACAGGGCCTCTCTGGAAACACCATATATTTT.

J is TRBJ2-5 and V is TRBV4-1; possibly TRBD1 for D (6 bases). Germline CDR1 MGHRA, CDR2 YSYEKL. The CDR3 runs to 15 residues. Between the trimmed V and J ends, which lost 4 bases and 5 bases, there was a span of 17 bases. The CDR3: CASSLNPSQGETQYF. The CDR3 DNA sequence: TGCGCCAGCAGCCTAAATCCGTCTCAGGGGGAGACCCAGTACTTC.

The chain recombines TRBV7-3 with TRBJ2-1; tentatively, D is TRBD2 (5 bases). From germline, CDR1 is SGHTA and CDR2 FQGTGA. This CDR3 has 13 amino acids. V shed 2 bases and J shed 9 bases, with 11 bases lying between them. CDR3 sequence (DNA): TGTGCCAGCAGCTTATTTGTCGAGGGTGAGCAGTTCTTC. This encodes CASSLFVEGEQFF. The full variable domain, rest sourced from reference TRBV7-3 and TRBJ2-1, is GAGVSQTPSNKVTEKGKYVELRCDPISGHTALYWYRQSLGQGPEFLIYFQGTGAADDSGLPNDRFFAVRPEGSVSTLKIQRTERGDSAVYLCASSLFVEGEQFFGPGTRLTVL.

The chain has TRBV6-5 and TRBJ1-2; D call uncertain. Germline CDR1 and CDR2: MNHEY and SVGAGI. The V end lost 6 bases, the J end lost 5 bases, and 13 bases lay between the germline ends. CDR3 size: 13 residues. DNA for the CDR3: TGTGCCAGCAGCTGGACTCACTTGTATGGCTACACCTTC. This encodes CASSWTHLYGYTF.

This sequence joins TRBV9 and TRBJ1-4; possibly TRBD1 for D (5 bases). CDR1 is SGDLS and CDR2 is YYNGEE in the germline V gene. V was clipped by 2 bases and J by 5 bases, with 10 bases between them. CDR3 length equals 14 residues. The CDR3 protein is CASSVPGPNEKLFF. CDR3 nucleotides: TGTGCCAGCAGCGTCCCAGGGCCAAATGAAAAACTGTTTTTT.

The gene calls are TRBV7-2 and TRBJ1-1, with 8 bases fitting TRBD1. Germline-derived CDR1 and CDR2 are SGHTA and FQGNSA. The CDR3 has 14 residues. V shed 3 bases and J 5 bases; nucleotides not matched to a gene: 5. The DNA for the CDR3 is TGTGCCAGCAGCTTCTACAGGGGGGAAACTGAAGCTTTCTTT. The encoded protein is CASSFYRGETEAFF. The whole variable domain, filled in from reference TRBV7-2 and TRBJ1-1, reads GAGVSQSPSNKVTEKGKDVELRCDPISGHTALYWYRQSLGQGLEFLIYFQGNSAPDKSGLPSDRFSAERTGGSVSTLTIQRTQQEDSAVYLCASSFYRGETEAFFGQGTRLTVV.

This clone was counted between two and nine times. The chain employs TRBV20-1 and TRBJ2-7; TRBD1 might be the D (6 bases). V gave up 3 bases and J gave up 4 bases, with 10 bases separating them. Per germline, CDR1 DFQATT and CDR2 SNEGSKA (reference sequence). The CDR3 has 12 residues. CDR3 sequence: CSASRQGYEQYF. The CDR3 nucleotides are TGCAGTGCTAGTAGGCAGGGGTACGAGCAGTACTTC.

This chain joins TRBV19 and TRBJ1-5; D is ambiguous. The germline V gene encodes CDR1 LNHDA and CDR2 SQIVND (reference sequence). The CDR3 extends over 14 amino acids. V was shortened by 2 bases and J by 3 bases, with 8 bases between the two germline ends. The CDR3 loop reads CASSIRVLNQPQHF. CDR3 in DNA: TGTGCCAGTAGTATACGAGTACTCAATCAGCCCCAGCATTTT. Full variable domain (rest looked up from reference TRBV19 and TRBJ1-5): DGGITQSPKYLFRKEGQNVTLSCEQNLNHDAMYWYRQDPGQGLRLIYYSQIVNDFQKGDIAEGYSVSREKKESFPLTVTSAQKNPTAFYLCASSIRVLNQPQHFGDGTRLSIL.